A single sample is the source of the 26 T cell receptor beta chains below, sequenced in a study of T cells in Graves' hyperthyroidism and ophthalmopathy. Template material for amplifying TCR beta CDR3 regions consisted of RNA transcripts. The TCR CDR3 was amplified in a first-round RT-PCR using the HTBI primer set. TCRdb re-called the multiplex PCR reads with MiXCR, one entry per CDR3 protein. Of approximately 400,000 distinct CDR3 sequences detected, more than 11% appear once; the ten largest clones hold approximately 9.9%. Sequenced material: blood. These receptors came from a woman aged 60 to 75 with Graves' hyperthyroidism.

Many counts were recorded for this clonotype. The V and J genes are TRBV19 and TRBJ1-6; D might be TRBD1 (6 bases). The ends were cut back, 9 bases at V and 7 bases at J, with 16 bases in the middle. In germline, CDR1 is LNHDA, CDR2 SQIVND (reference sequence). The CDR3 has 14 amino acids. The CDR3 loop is CASERGGSNSPLHF. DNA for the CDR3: TGTGCCAGCGAAAGGGGGGGGTCAAATTCACCCCTCCACTTT.

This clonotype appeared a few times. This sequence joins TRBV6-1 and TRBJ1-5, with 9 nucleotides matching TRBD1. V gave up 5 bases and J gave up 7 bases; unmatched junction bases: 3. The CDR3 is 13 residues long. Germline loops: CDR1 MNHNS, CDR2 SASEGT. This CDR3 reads CASSTTGGQPQHF. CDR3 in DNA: TGTGCCAGCAGTACCACAGGGGGCCAGCCCCAGCATTTT.

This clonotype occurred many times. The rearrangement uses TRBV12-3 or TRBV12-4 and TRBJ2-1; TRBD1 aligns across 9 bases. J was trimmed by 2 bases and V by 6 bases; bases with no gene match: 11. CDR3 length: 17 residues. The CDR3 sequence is CASSPTPGQGTYNEQFF. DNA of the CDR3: TGTGCCAGCAGCCCCACCCCGGGACAGGGTACCTACAATGAGCAGTTCTTC.

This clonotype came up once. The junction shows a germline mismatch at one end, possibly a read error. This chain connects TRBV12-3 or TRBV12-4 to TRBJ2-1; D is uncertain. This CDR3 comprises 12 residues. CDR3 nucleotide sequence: TGTGCCAGCAGTCCAAAGCAAGCCGGCAGACTCTTC. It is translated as CASSPKQAGRLF.

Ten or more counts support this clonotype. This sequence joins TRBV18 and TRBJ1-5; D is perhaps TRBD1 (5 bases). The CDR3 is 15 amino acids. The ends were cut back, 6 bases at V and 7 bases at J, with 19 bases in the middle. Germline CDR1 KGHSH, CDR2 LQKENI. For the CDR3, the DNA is TGTGCCAGCTCGGGAGGCGGGGACCAAAGGCAGCCCCAGCATTTT. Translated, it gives CASSGGGDQRQPQHF. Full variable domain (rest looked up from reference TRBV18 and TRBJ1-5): NAGVMQNPRHLVRRRGQEARLRCSPMKGHSHVYWYRQLPEEGLKFMVYLQKENIIDESGMPKERFSAEFPKEGPSILRIQQVVRGDSAAYFCASSGGGDQRQPQHFGDGTRLSIL.

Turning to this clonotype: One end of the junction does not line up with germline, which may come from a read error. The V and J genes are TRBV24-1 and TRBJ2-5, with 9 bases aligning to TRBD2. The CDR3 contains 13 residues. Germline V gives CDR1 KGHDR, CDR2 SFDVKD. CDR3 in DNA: TGCGCCATTAGCGGGAGTCACCAAGAGACCCAGTACTTC. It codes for CAISGSHQETQYF.

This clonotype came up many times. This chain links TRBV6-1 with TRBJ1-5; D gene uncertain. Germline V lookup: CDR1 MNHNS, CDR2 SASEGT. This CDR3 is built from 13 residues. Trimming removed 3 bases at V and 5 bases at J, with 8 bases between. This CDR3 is CASSEGLDQPQHF. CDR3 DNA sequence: TGTGCCAGCAGTGAGGGTCTCGATCAGCCCCAGCATTTT.

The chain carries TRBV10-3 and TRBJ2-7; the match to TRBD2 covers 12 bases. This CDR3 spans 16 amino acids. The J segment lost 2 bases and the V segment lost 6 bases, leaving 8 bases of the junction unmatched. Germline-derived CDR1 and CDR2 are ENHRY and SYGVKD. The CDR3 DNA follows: TGTGCCATCAGGGGTTCCCGACTAGCGGGGGCCTACGAGCAGTACTTC. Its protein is CAIRGSRLAGAYEQYF.

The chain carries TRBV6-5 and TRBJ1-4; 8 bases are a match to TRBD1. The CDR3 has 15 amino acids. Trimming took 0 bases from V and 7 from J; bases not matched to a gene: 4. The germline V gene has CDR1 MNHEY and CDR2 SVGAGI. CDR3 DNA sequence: TGTGCCAGCAGTTACTCGAGTACAGGGGGTGAAAAACTGTTTTTT. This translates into CASSYSSTGGEKLFF.

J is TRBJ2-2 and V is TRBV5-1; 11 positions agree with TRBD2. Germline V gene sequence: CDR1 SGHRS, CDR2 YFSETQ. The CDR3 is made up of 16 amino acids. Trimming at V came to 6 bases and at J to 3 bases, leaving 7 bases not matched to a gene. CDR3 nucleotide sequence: TGCGCCAGCACCACGCCGGGACTAGCGGACACCGGGGAGCTGTTTTTT. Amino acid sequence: CASTTPGLADTGELFF.

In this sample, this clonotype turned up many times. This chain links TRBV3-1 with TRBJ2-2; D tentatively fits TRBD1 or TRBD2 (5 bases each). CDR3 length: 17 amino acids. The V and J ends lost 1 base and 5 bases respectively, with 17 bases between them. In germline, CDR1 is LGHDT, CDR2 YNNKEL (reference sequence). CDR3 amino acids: CASSQGTWGKGTGELFF. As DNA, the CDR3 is TGTGCCAGCAGCCAAGGGACTTGGGGGAAGGGAACCGGGGAGCTGTTTTTT.

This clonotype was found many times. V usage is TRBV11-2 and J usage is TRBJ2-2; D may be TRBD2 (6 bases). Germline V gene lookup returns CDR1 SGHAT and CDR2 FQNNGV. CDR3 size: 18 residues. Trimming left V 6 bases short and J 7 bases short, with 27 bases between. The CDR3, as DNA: TGTGCCAGCAGTCTGGGGACCTCAATGCGGGGCCGAGGCGGGGAGCTGTTTTTT. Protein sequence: CASSLGTSMRGRGGELFF.

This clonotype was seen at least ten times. The CDR3 region has the DNA TGTGCCAGCCGACAAGCCTACGAGCAGTACTTC. Residues: CASRQAYEQYF. The chain uses TRBV6-1 and TRBJ2-7; D uncertain. Germline CDR1 MNHNS, CDR2 SASEGT. The CDR3 sequence is 11 residues long. V lost 8 bases, J lost 2 bases, and 7 bases lay in between.

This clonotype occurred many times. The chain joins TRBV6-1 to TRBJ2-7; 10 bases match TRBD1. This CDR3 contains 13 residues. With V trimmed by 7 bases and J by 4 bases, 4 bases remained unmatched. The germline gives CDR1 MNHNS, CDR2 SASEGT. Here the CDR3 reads CASTRTGGYEQYF. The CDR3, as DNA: TGTGCCAGCACAAGGACAGGGGGTTACGAGCAGTACTTC.

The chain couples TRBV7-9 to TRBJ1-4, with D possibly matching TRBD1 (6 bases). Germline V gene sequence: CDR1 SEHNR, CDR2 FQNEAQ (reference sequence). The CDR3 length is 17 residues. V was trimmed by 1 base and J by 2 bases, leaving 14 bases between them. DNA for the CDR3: TGTGCCAGCAGCTTAGTGGAGACAGGAGAGACTAATGAAAAACTGTTTTTT. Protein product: CASSLVETGETNEKLFF.

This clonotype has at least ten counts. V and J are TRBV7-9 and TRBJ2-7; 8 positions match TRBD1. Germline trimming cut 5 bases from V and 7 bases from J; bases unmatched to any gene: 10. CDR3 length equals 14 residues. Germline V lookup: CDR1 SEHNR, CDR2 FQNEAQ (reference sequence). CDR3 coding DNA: TGTGCCAGCAGCGGTGCAGGGGGCGCACAGGAGCAGTACTTC. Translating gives CASSGAGGAQEQYF. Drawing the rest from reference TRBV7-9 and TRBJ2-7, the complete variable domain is DTGVSQNPRHKITKRGQNVTFRCDPISEHNRLYWYRQTLGQGPEFLTYFQNEAQLEKSRLLSDRFSAERPKGSFSTLEIQRTEQGDSAMYLCASSGAGGAQEQYFGPGTRLTVT.

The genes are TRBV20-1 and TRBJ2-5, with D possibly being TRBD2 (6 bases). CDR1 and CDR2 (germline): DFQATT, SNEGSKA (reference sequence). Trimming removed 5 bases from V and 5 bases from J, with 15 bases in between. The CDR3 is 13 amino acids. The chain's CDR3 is CSAPGTWGETQYF. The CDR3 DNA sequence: TGCAGTGCTCCCGGGACTTGGGGGGAGACCCAGTACTTC.

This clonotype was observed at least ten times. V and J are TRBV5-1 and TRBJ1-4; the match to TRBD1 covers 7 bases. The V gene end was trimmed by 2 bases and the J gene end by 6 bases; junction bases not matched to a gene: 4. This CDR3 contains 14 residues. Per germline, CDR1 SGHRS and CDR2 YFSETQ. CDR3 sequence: CASSLQGFDEKLFF. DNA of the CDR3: TGCGCCAGCAGCTTACAGGGGTTTGATGAAAAACTGTTTTTT. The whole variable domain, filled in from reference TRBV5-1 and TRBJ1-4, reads KAGVTQTPRYLIKTRGQQVTLSCSPISGHRSVSWYQQTPGQGLQFLFEYFSETQRNKGNFPGRFSGRQFSNSRSEMNVSTLELGDSALYLCASSLQGFDEKLFFGSGTQLSVL.

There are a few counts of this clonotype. The DNA of the CDR3 is TGTGCCAGCAGCTTAGATGGGTGGATGGGACTAGACGAGCAGTACTTC. Translating gives CASSLDGWMGLDEQYF. The V call is TRBV7-2, the J call TRBJ2-7; TRBD2 matches 8 bases. The CDR3 consists of 16 residues. V lost 1 base and J lost 5; bases outside the gene matches: 10. From germline, CDR1 is SGHTA and CDR2 FQGNSA. The full variable domain, in which reference TRBV7-2 and TRBJ2-7 provide the parts outside the CDR3, is GAGVSQSPSNKVTEKGKDVELRCDPISGHTALYWYRQSLGQGLEFLIYFQGNSAPDKSGLPSDRFSAERTGGSVSTLTIQRTQQEDSAVYLCASSLDGWMGLDEQYFGPGTRLTVT.

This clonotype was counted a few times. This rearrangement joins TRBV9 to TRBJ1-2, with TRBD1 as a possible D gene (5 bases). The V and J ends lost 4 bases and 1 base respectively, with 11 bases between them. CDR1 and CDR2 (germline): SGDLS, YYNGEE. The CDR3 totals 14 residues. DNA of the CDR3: TGTGCCAGCAGCCCAGGGACCTTTAACTATGGCTACACCTTC. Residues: CASSPGTFNYGYTF.

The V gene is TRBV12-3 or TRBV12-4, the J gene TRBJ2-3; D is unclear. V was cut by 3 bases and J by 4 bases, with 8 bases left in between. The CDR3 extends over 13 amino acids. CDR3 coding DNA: TGTGCCAGCAGTTTTGAAGCGCCAGATACGCAGTATTTT. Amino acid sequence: CASSFEAPDTQYF.

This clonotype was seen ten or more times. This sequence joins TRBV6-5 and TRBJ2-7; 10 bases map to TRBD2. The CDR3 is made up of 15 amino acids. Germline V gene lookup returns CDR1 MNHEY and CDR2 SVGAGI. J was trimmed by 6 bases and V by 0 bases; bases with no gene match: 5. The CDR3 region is CASSYSRTSGREQYF. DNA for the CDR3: TGTGCCAGCAGTTACTCAAGGACTAGCGGTCGCGAGCAGTACTTC.

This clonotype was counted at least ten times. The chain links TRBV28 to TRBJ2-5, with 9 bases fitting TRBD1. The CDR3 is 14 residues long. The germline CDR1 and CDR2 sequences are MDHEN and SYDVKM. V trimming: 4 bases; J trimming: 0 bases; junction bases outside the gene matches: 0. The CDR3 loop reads CASSWTGDQETQYF. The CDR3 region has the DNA TGTGCCAGCAGTTGGACAGGGGACCAAGAGACCCAGTACTTC.

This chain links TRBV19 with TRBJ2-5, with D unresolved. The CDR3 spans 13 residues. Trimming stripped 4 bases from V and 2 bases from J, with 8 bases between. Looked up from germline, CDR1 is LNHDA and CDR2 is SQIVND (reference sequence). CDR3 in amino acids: CASSNAAQETQYF. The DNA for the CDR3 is TGTGCCAGTAGTAACGCAGCGCAAGAGACCCAGTACTTC.

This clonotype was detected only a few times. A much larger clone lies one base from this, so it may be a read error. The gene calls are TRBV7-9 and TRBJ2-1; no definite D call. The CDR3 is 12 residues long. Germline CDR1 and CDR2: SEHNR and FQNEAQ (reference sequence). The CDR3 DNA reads TGTGCCAGCAGCTCTGCAGCCAATGAGCGGTTCTTC. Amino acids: CASSSAANERFF.

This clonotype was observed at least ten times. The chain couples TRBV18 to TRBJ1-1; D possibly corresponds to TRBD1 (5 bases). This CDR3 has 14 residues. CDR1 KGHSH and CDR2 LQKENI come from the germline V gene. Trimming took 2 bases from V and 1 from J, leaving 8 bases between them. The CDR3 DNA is TGTGCCAGCTCACCAGCAGGGACGAACACTGAAGCTTTCTTT. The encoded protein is CASSPAGTNTEAFF. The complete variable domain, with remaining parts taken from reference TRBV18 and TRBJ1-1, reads NAGVMQNPRHLVRRRGQEARLRCSPMKGHSHVYWYRQLPEEGLKFMVYLQKENIIDESGMPKERFSAEFPKEGPSILRIQQVVRGDSAAYFCASSPAGTNTEAFFGQGTRLTVV.